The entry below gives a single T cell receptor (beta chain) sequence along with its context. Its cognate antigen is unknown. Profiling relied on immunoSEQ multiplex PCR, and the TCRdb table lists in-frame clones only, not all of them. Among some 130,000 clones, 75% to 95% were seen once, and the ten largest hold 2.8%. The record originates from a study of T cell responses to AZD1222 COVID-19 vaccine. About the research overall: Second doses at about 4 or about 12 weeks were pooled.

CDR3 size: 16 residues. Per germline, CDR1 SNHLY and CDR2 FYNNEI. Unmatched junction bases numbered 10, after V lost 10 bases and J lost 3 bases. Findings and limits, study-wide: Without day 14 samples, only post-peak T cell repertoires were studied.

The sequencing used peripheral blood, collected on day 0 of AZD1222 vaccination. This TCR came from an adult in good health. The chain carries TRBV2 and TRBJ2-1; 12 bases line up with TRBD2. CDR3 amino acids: CATMTSGSLLYNEQFF. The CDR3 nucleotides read TGTGCCACCATGACTAGCGGGAGCTTACTCTACAATGAGCAGTTCTTC.